This passage covers 11 T cell receptor beta chains from one sample sequenced in a study of PD-1 blockade in mismatch repair-deficient tumors. Here immunoSEQ multiplex PCR was the method, and the copy in TCRdb shows in-frame clones only, minus some. The repertoire holds some 120,000 clones, with almost 90% as singletons. The specimen comprised peripheral blood, sampled about 17 months after starting pembrolizumab. The receptors derive from an adult with mismatch repair-deficient cancer.

Only one count was recorded for this clone. This chain uses TRBV7-9 with TRBJ2-1; D tentatively fits TRBD1 or TRBD2 (6 bases each). CDR3 length: 16 amino acids. V was clipped by 3 bases and J by 8 bases, with 20 bases between them. In germline, CDR1 is SEHNR, CDR2 FQNEAQ (reference sequence). CDR3 coding DNA: TGTGCCAGCAGCTTTGGTTGGATGGCGGGACAACATGAGCAGTTCTTC. Translating it yields CASSFGWMAGQHEQFF.

The chain's CDR3 is CASSQPGAYEQYF. DNA for the CDR3: TGTGCCAGCAGTCAACCCGGGGCCTACGAGCAGTACTTC. The J gene is TRBJ2-7, the V gene TRBV6-5, with a weak D call TRBD2 (5 bases). Trimming cost V 5 bases and J 2 bases, with 10 bases left between them. Germline assignment: CDR1 MNHEY and CDR2 SVGAGI. This CDR3 comprises 13 residues.

The chain joins TRBV7-8 to TRBJ2-7; 8 bases match TRBD1. The germline CDR1 and CDR2 sequences are SGHVS and FQNEAQ. Unmatched junction bases numbered 6, after V lost 5 bases and J lost 9 bases. The length of the CDR3 is 12 residues. In DNA form, the CDR3 reads TGTGCCAGCAGCCGCGACAGGGGTAGGCAGTACTTC. Amino acids: CASSRDRGRQYF. Combining the CDR3 with reference TRBV7-8 and TRBJ2-7 gives the whole variable domain GAGVSQSPRYKVAKRGQDVALRCDPISGHVSLFWYQQALGQGPEFLTYFQNEAQLDKSGLPSDRFFAERPEGSVSTLKIQRTQQEDSAVYLCASSRDRGRQYFGPGTRLTVT.

The chain is built from TRBV27 and TRBJ2-7; D may be TRBD2 (5 bases). The CDR3 length is 13 residues. Deletions cut 2 bases from V and 2 bases from J, with 7 bases between. CDR1 MNHEY and CDR2 SMNVEV come from the germline V gene (reference sequence). The DNA for the CDR3 is TGTGCCAGCAGTTTAGGACTCACCTACGAGCAGTACTTC. Encoded protein: CASSLGLTYEQYF.

The chain uses TRBV19 and TRBJ1-2, with TRBD1 matching over 7 bases. Trimming cost V 6 bases and J 5 bases; bases outside gene matches: 9. CDR1 and CDR2 from the germline V gene are LNHDA and SQIVND (reference sequence). This CDR3 has 14 residues. CDR3 DNA sequence: TGTGCCAGTAGACACCTAGGACAGGAGTATGGCTACACCTTC. This gives the protein CASRHLGQEYGYTF.

The chain has TRBV7-6 and TRBJ2-1, with a weak D call TRBD2 (5 bases). V was cut by 0 bases and J by 5 bases, with 11 bases left in between. The CDR3 consists of 15 residues. From germline, CDR1 is SGHVS and CDR2 FNYEAQ. For the CDR3, the DNA is TGTGCCAGCAGCTTAGCGGACTGGACCGACAATGAGCAGTTCTTC. Encoded protein: CASSLADWTDNEQFF.

Points on this clone: Additional DNA sequences in this sample encode the identical CDR3. The chain joins TRBV6-6 to TRBJ1-2; D may be TRBD1 (6 bases). Trimming pared 0 bases from V and 5 bases from J, leaving 16 bases between. The CDR3 runs to 16 residues. Germline values: CDR1 MNHNY, CDR2 SVGAGI (reference sequence). CDR3 nucleotide sequence: TGTGCCAGCAGTTACTCAGGGCGGGACAAATCTTATGGCTACACCTTC. Its translation is CASSYSGRDKSYGYTF.

The chain employs TRBV6-1 and TRBJ1-2, with 7 bases identical to TRBD1. The CDR3 sequence is 11 residues long. CDR1 and CDR2 (germline): MNHNS, SASEGT. V trimming: 6 bases; J trimming: 10 bases; junction bases outside the gene matches: 5. CDR3 sequence (DNA): TGTGCCAGCAGCACCGGGACAGACTACACCTTC. This sequence encodes CASSTGTDYTF.

This chain links TRBV2 with TRBJ2-7; 14 bases are shared with TRBD2. Germline-derived CDR1 and CDR2 are SNHLY and FYNNEI. The CDR3 loop spans 18 amino acids. J was trimmed by 2 bases and V by 6 bases; bases with no gene match: 12. The CDR3, as DNA: TGTGCCAGCAGCCAGGGACTAGCGGGAGTAAAAGGAACCTACGAGCAGTACTTC. It translates to CASSQGLAGVKGTYEQYF.

The count of this clone is one. This CDR3 is also generated by other DNA sequences in the sample. The chain combines TRBV11-2 with TRBJ2-2; D may correspond to TRBD1 or TRBD2 (5 bases each). The CDR3 covers 14 residues. Deletions cut 5 bases from V and 1 base from J, with 8 bases between. Germline loops: CDR1 SGHAT, CDR2 FQNNGV. The CDR3 protein is CASSLGGNTGELFF. As DNA, the CDR3 is TGTGCCAGCAGCCTTGGGGGGAACACCGGGGAGCTGTTTTTT.

V and J are TRBV27 and TRBJ2-5, with 9 bases that match TRBD1. The DNA end is more similar to TRBJ2-7, so the J call may be wrong. CDR1 MNHEY and CDR2 SMNVEV come from the germline V gene (reference sequence). This CDR3 is built from 14 residues. The CDR3 spells CASSFGDRANEQYF. The CDR3 nucleotides are TGTGCCAGCAGTTTTGGGGACAGGGCCAACGAGCAGTACTTC.